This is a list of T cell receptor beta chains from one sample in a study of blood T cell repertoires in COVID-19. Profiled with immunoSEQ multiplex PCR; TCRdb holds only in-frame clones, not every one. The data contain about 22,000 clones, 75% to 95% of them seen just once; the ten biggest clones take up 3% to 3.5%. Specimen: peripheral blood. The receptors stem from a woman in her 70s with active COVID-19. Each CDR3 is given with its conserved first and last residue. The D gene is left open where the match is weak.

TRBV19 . CASSNPTGSPLHF
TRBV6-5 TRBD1 CASSYSGQSTGELFF
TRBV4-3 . CASSLGGGDRNTIYF
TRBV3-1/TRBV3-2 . CASSQHQGGELFF
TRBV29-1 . CSVKGWESPYNEQFF
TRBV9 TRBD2 CASSPQTSGSKDTQYF
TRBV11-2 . CASSLVQKPYEQYF
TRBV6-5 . CASSLTGSHYTQYF
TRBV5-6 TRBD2 CASSSGGYTGELFF
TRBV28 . CATHRSPNYGYTF
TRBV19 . CASSARDLAKNIQYF
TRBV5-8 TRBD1 CASSLALGRQGNFYGYTF
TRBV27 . CASRVRQGNSYEQYF
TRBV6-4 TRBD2 CASSELAGASGELFF
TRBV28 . CASSPSGTAPRTEAFF
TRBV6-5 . CASSYESGNTGELFF
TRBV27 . CASTGVSTDTQYF
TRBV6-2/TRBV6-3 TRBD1 CASSPGTVEQPQHF
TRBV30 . CAWTVSGYEQYF
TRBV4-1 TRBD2 CASSQAGTSAYEQYF
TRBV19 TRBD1 CASSLGQGNTGELFF
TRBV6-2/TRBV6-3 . CASSLSGTPLPNTEAFF
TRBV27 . CASSLDSPGELFF
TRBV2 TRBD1 CASGTGISPLHF
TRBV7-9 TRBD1 CASSKGQGGRETQYF
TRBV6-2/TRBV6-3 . CASSRAHLQGRANVLTF
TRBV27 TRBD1 CASSLGTAYGYTF
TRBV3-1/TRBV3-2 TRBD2 CASSQVPSGRLGRSPGTDTQYF
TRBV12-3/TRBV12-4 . CASSDSYGYTF
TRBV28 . CASSPPSAGGGGYGYTF
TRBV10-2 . CASESTNYGYTF
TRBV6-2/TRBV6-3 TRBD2 CASSYHLAGPPTITNEQFF
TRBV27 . CASSLVANQPQHF
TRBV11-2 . CASSLGGRWEQYF
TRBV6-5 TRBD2 CASSTSGSFGTQYF
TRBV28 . CASSLSGPGANVLTF